This note documents a single TCR beta chain sequence. The antigen it recognizes is unknown. No much larger clone is present one base from it, and per-base qualities are unavailable. The data were taken from a study of blood T cell repertoires in COVID-19 (dated by TCRdb to the early 2020s). For the wider study: The collaborator samples originated in the United States, Italy and Spain and spanned the acute and convalescent phases of COVID-19. The samples were drawn from the first 160 participants of the ongoing ImmuneRACE study and from about 1,200 subjects provided by 6 global collaborators. The dataset comprised deeply sampled blood TCRbeta repertoires from subjects exposed to, actively infected with, or recovered from COVID-19. Where HLA class I and class II types were available, the types were taken from metadata supplied by the sample provider, not from assay-based typing. The repertoires were made available in a free public database intended to serve as a resource for research on the immune response to SARS-CoV-2. The sample metadata nearly always contained a de-identified subject ID, COVID-19 status, age in years and sex. The prospective study material was composed of cDNA or gDNA derived from T cells, B-cell-depleted T cells, or PBMCs.

Counted from cysteine to phenylalanine, this CDR3 has 18 amino acids. Only the CDR3 DNA stays, 54 bases, in frame from base 1. Points the paper makes about the study in general: The amount of clinical and demographic metadata varied by source and participant and was provided uncurated.

TCRbeta CDR3 regions were amplified from genomic DNA using the immunoSEQ Assay, a bias-controlled multiplex PCR. Turning to the authors' computational methods: Within the assay, amplification of reference gene primers was used to estimate how many nucleated cells each sample contained. To quantify the absolute abundance of each unique TCRbeta CDR3 rearrangement, sequence reads were collapsed and filtered. For each sample, productive Simpson clonality was calculated as the square root of Simpson's diversity index over productive rearrangements. The source is immuneACCESS, and TCRdb retained only in-frame sequences with V and J called. Part of the clones is not carried over; for the studies checked, unresolved V genes explain less than half of this, and the remainder is unexplained. D and trimming come from the DNA, and the V and J calls and clone size come from that table. In all, the sample holds fewer than 300,000 clones, and 80% to 95% of those were seen once. Approximately 2.5% of the sample lies in the top ten.

One collaborating source in Seattle enrolled patients during active infection and followed them longitudinally through the course of disease. Collaborating institutions collected whole blood in K2EDTA tubes following their own protocols. Collaborator samples were shipped for TCRbeta analysis as frozen whole blood, isolated PBMCs, or DNA extracted from either sample type. The TCR originated in a person aged 18-30 years with COVID-19, enrolled during active disease. The sequenced sample was peripheral blood. This chain joins TRBV21-1 to TRBJ1-4; the table assigns TRBD1, which was not confirmed against the DNA. TRBV21-1 is flagged as a pseudogene. CDR3 protein: CASSKWGQGGVENEKLFF. The nucleotides are TGTGCCAGCAGCAAATGGGGACAGGGGGGTGTAGAAAATGAAAAACTGTTTTTT.